Listed below are T cell receptor beta chains from one sample, sequenced in a study of T cells in Graves' hyperthyroidism and ophthalmopathy. TCRdb used MiXCR to reprocess the multiplex PCR reads, holding one entry per CDR3 protein. In the table there are almost 500,000 distinct CDR3 sequences, 20% to 25% of which are singletons. The sample taken for sequencing was blood. The receptors come from a woman in her seventies with Graves' ophthalmopathy. CDR3s include the opening cysteine and the closing phenylalanine or tryptophan. Fields, in order: D gene, J gene, V gene, clone size, CDR3 protein, CDR3 DNA. A D gene is named only where the DNA matches it firmly. Clone size is stated in some rows and not others, as once, few, many or a class when expanded.

>TRBD1|TRBJ1-1|TRBV2|many
CASLDRESEAFF
TGTGCCAGCTTGGACAGGGAATCTGAAGCTTTCTTT
>NA|TRBJ2-1|TRBV2|many
CASSEWNEQFF
TGTGCCAGCAGTGAATGGAATGAGCAGTTCTTC
>NA|TRBJ1-4|TRBV28|NA
CASSFPNWGAGEKLFF
TGTGCCAGCAGTTTTCCAAATTGGGGGGCGGGGGAAAAACTGTTTTTT
>TRBD1|TRBJ2-7|TRBV11-2|many
CASSLGRGRWEQYF
TGTGCCAGCAGCTTAGGCAGGGGGCGATGGGAGCAGTACTTC
>NA|TRBJ2-6|TRBV20-1|NA
CSARGDRVLRSGANVLTF
TGCAGTGCTAGAGGGGATCGGGTTCTGCGCTCTGGGGCCAACGTCCTGACTTTC
>NA|TRBJ1-1|TRBV27|NA
CASSSVVAWTTEAFF
TGTGCCAGCAGTTCCGTGGTCGCCTGGACTACTGAAGCTTTCTTT
>NA|TRBJ1-2|TRBV20-1|NA
CSATVGESYYGYTF
TGCAGTGCTACGGTTGGGGAGAGCTACTATGGCTACACCTTC
>NA|TRBJ2-3|TRBV4-2|NA
CASSQELSVLGSVYTQYF
TGTGCCAGCAGCCAAGAGTTAAGCGTACTTGGTTCCGTGTATACGCAGTATTTT
>TRBD1|TRBJ2-1|TRBV28|NA
CASSTGTGVLGYNEQFF
TGTGCCAGCAGTACCGGGACAGGGGTTTTGGGGTACAATGAGCAGTTCTTC
>TRBD2|TRBJ2-7|TRBV27|once
CASSDDIEAGVNEQYF
TGTGCCAGCAGCGACGATATCGAAGCGGGAGTCAACGAGCAGTACTTC
>NA|TRBJ2-3|TRBV9|NA
CASSVGGRANTQYF
TGTGCCAGCAGCGTAGGGGGCAGGGCGAATACGCAGTATTTT
>NA|TRBJ1-2|TRBV6-1|NA
CASSEAKGRDGYTF
TGTGCCAGCAGTGAAGCGAAGGGGAGGGACGGCTACACCTTC
>TRBD1|TRBJ1-2|TRBV3-1|few
CASSQVQGHYGYTF
TGTGCCAGCAGCCAAGTACAGGGGCACTATGGCTACACCTTC
>NA|TRBJ1-5|TRBV6-2/TRBV6-3|NA
CASSYSRGGQPQHF
TGTGCCAGCAGTTATAGCCGGGGGGGACAGCCCCAGCATTTT
>NA|TRBJ2-7|TRBV12-3/TRBV12-4|NA
CVSRLGTYEQYF
TGTGTCAGCAGATTAGGTACCTACGAGCAGTACTTC
>NA|TRBJ1-6|TRBV6-2/TRBV6-3|once
CASRMGHNNSPLHF
TGTGCCAGCAGGATGGGCCACAACAATTCACCCCTCCACTTT
>TRBD1|TRBJ2-1|TRBV2|many
CASSTDRSSYNEQFF
TGTGCCAGCAGTACGGACAGGAGCTCCTACAATGAGCAGTTCTTC
>NA|TRBJ2-6|TRBV2|once
CASSDPQEQGSGVNVLTF
TGTGCCAGCAGTGATCCCCAAGAACAGGGATCTGGGGTCAACGTCCTGACTTTC
>NA|TRBJ2-3|TRBV11-2|many
CASSGGAAAEGTQYF
TGTGCCAGCAGCGGTGGGGCGGCCGCGGAAGGAACGCAGTATTTT
>TRBD1|TRBJ1-4|TRBV19|few
CASSTLMTGLSEKLFF
TGTGCCAGTAGTACCCTCATGACAGGGTTAAGCGAAAAACTGTTTTTT